Listed below are T cell receptor beta chains from one sample, sequenced in a study of blood T cell repertoires in COVID-19. The assay was immunoSEQ multiplex PCR, and TCRdb's table has in-frame clones only and misses some. The data hold roughly 200,000 clones, with under 90% observed a single time. Sequenced sample: peripheral blood. The source is a woman of 80 years or more with active or convalescent COVID-19. Both conserved end residues are part of each CDR3. The D gene is left open where the match is weak. Only part of the rows carry a size: once, few, many, or a class if the clone is expanded.

>TRBD2|TRBJ2-3|-|TRBV9
CASSWRGLAGSRGTDTQYF
>-|TRBJ2-1|-|TRBV24-1
CATSASTGEQFF
>TRBD2|TRBJ2-2|-|TRBV5-4
CASSLTSGTVTGELFF
>TRBD1|TRBJ1-2|-|TRBV7-6
CASSPRRRGLGGYTF
>TRBD2|TRBJ2-3|-|TRBV6-4
CASSDSSGAADTQYF
>TRBD2|TRBJ2-5|once|TRBV7-3
CASSLTRLAGGRETQYF
>TRBD2|TRBJ2-7|-|TRBV5-1
CASRLTSGTYEQYF
>-|TRBJ2-1|once|TRBV6-2/TRBV6-3
CASSYPLGAARGEQFF
>-|TRBJ2-1|-|TRBV6-5
CASSSSGHPYNEQFF
>-|TRBJ2-4|-|TRBV18
CASSPERTALAKNIQYF
>-|TRBJ1-1|-|TRBV7-9
CASSLSGFNTEAFF
>-|TRBJ1-5|-|TRBV28
CASSRTGYEPQHF
>TRBD2|TRBJ2-7|few|TRBV12-3/TRBV12-4
CASSSTRGSSGTF
>-|TRBJ2-3|-|TRBV7-3
CASSLRTGSTDTQYF
>TRBD1|TRBJ2-5|-|TRBV3-1/TRBV3-2
CASKYRGRVPETQYF
>-|TRBJ2-1|-|TRBV6-4
CASSTGSASRDEQFF
>-|TRBJ1-2|-|TRBV28
CASSSNTGTSHGYTF
>TRBD2|TRBJ2-1|-|TRBV23-1
CASRLAGVNEQFF
>-|TRBJ1-2|-|TRBV6-5
CASKTSGQVPYGYTF
>TRBD2|TRBJ2-7|-|TRBV5-4
CASRISGGRGEQYF
>TRBD1|TRBJ1-6|-|TRBV7-3
CASSSTGGDSPLHF
>-|TRBJ1-3|-|TRBV25-1
CASSEPRASGNTIYF
>TRBD1|TRBJ1-2|-|TRBV30
CAWSVQGANYGYTF
>-|TRBJ1-5|-|TRBV5-5
CASSLGVSGNYQPQHF
>-|TRBJ2-1|-|TRBV4-1
CASSHLRGSSYNEQFF
>-|TRBJ2-1|-|TRBV5-4
CASSLGGHSSYNEQFF
>-|TRBJ1-1|-|TRBV7-3
CASSFREDTEAFF
>-|TRBJ2-7|-|TRBV5-8
CASSSGYGTLGQYF
>-|TRBJ2-1|-|TRBV5-4
CASSPDWYNEQFF
>TRBD2|TRBJ2-3|-|TRBV6-6
CASSNGLAGADTQYF
>TRBD2|TRBJ2-4|few|TRBV6-2/TRBV6-3
CASSYQRGTSGSDTNIQYF
>-|TRBJ1-2|-|TRBV5-1
CASSQSPGSGSVYTF
>-|TRBJ1-4|-|TRBV18
CAGRGQLDEKLFF
>-|TRBJ1-2|-|TRBV19
CASSSQGKGYTF
>TRBD2|TRBJ2-1|-|TRBV4-1
CASSHGLAGVDEQFF
>-|TRBJ1-2|-|TRBV5-4
CASSLAKTANYGYTF
>-|TRBJ1-6|-|TRBV13
CASSLSQNNSPLHF
>-|TRBJ1-2|-|TRBV2
CASSEDSRYTF
>-|TRBJ2-7|once|TRBV6-2/TRBV6-3
CASSSQGSPEQYF
>TRBD1|TRBJ1-3|-|TRBV19
CASSISGTGGSGNTIYF
>TRBD1|TRBJ1-5|-|TRBV19
CASSQRQGTNQPQHF
>TRBD2|TRBJ2-7|-|TRBV18
CASSPRAGDSREQYF
>TRBD1|TRBJ1-2|-|TRBV7-3
CASSPRQGAIRGYTF
>-|TRBJ1-5|-|TRBV7-2
CASSSQGSNQPQHF
>TRBD2|TRBJ2-1|-|TRBV18
CASSGRLANEQFF